Shown below are 8 T cell receptor beta chains from a single sample sequenced in a study of cytomegalovirus exposure and HLA in healthy donors. PCR involved 60 Vbeta and 13 Jbeta primers. Clones were sequenced by immunoSEQ multiplex PCR, and TCRdb holds only the in-frame ones, with some missing. The profile shows about 110,000 clones, around 86% of them singletons. The material sequenced was PBMCs. The source of these receptors is a woman younger than 45 in good health and CMV-seronegative.

The chain joins TRBV11-2 to TRBJ1-1; TRBD1 might be the D (5 bases). The CDR3 covers 16 residues. Deletions cut 5 bases from V and 0 bases from J, with 16 bases between. CDR1 and CDR2 from the germline V gene are SGHAT and FQNNGV. CDR3 bases: TGTGCCAGCAGCCCCACCGGGGGGAAAATGAACACTGAAGCTTTCTTT. Protein sequence: CASSPTGGKMNTEAFF. Combining the CDR3 with reference TRBV11-2 and TRBJ1-1 gives the whole variable domain EAGVAQSPRYKIIEKRQSVAFWCNPISGHATLYWYQQILGQGPKLLIQFQNNGVVDDSQLPKDRFSAERLKGVDSTLKIQPAKLEDSAVYLCASSPTGGKMNTEAFFGQGTRLTVV.

The V gene is TRBV5-4, the J gene TRBJ2-1; 11 nucleotides align to TRBD2. Germline trimming cut 5 bases from V and 7 bases from J; bases unmatched to any gene: 5. The CDR3 runs 14 residues. Germline V gives CDR1 SGHNT, CDR2 YYREEE (reference sequence). The CDR3 is CASSSGLAVNEQFF. The CDR3 region has the DNA TGTGCCAGCAGTTCGGGACTAGCGGTAAATGAGCAGTTCTTC.

The chain links TRBV9 to TRBJ1-5, with D perhaps matching TRBD1 (6 bases). Germline V CDR1 and CDR2: SGDLS, YYNGEE. Trimming removed 0 bases at V and 0 bases at J, with 16 bases between. The CDR3 is 18 amino acids. CDR3 DNA: TGTGCCAGCAGCGTAGGGGCAGGGGCTGACGGTAGCAATCAGCCCCAGCATTTT. This codes for CASSVGAGADGSNQPQHF.

The J gene is TRBJ1-1, the V gene TRBV30; D is unresolved. This CDR3 spans 14 amino acids. The germline gives CDR1 GTSNPN, CDR2 SVGIG (reference sequence). Trimming shortened V by 1 base and J by 6 bases, and 15 bases separated the two germline ends. CDR3 DNA: TGTGCCTGGAGTGCCGGGGTGGCGGGAGCTGAAGCTTTCTTT. It translates to CAWSAGVAGAEAFF. Full variable domain (remainder filled in from reference TRBV30 and TRBJ1-1): SQTIHQWPATLVQPVGSPLSLECTVEGTSNPNLYWYRQAAGRGLQLLFYSVGIGQISSEVPQNLSASRPQDRQFILSSKKLLLSDSGFYLCAWSAGVAGAEAFFGQGTRLTVV.

This clone was found a few times. The chain joins TRBV6-6 to TRBJ2-7, with 9 positions matching TRBD2. V gave up 5 bases and J gave up 0 bases; unmatched junction bases: 8. Germline V gene data show CDR1 as MNHNY and CDR2 as SVGAGI (reference sequence). The CDR3 consists of 16 residues. Written as DNA, the CDR3 is TGTGCCAGCAGTCGCTCACCTAGCGGGAACTCCTACGAGCAGTACTTC. Amino acid sequence: CASSRSPSGNSYEQYF.

The J gene is TRBJ2-6, the V gene TRBV9, with D perhaps TRBD2 (5 bases). This CDR3 has 16 amino acids. Germline CDR1 and CDR2: SGDLS and YYNGEE. Trimming stripped 1 base from V and 0 bases from J, with 8 bases between. The CDR3 spells CASSVLAGSGANVLTF. Here the CDR3 DNA reads TGTGCCAGCAGCGTACTAGCTGGCTCTGGGGCCAACGTCCTGACTTTC.

The CDR3 sequence: CASVDRGSYNEQFF. The CDR3 DNA reads TGTGCCAGCGTGGATAGGGGATCCTACAATGAGCAGTTCTTC. This chain links TRBV2 with TRBJ2-1, with a weak D call TRBD1 (5 bases). The CDR3 runs 14 residues. Germline lookup yields CDR1 SNHLY and CDR2 FYNNEI. V lost 8 bases to trimming and J lost 1 base, with 12 bases between them.

Here the CDR3 reads CASRAPESFYEAFF. In DNA form, the CDR3 reads TGCGCCAGCCGAGCTCCCGAGTCGTTCTATGAAGCTTTCTTT. The chain links TRBV10-2 to TRBJ1-1; unclear D gene. This CDR3 is 14 amino acids long. V was clipped by 8 bases and J by 7 bases, with 20 bases between them. CDR1 and CDR2 (germline): WSHSY, SAAADI.